Listed below are T cell receptor beta chains from one sample, sequenced in a study of T cell responses to AZD1222 COVID-19 vaccine. TCRdb's table, derived via immunoSEQ multiplex PCR, lists solely in-frame clones and lacks some. The sample lists around 50,000 clones, under 90% occurring once. The sequences come from peripheral blood, collected on day 0 of AZD1222 vaccination. These receptors were obtained from an adult in good health. The CDR3 runs from the conserved cysteine through the conserved F or W. The D gene is left open where the match is weak. Rows may omit the clone size; those that give it use once, few, many or a size class.

V	J	size	D	DNA	CDR3
TRBV18	TRBJ1-6	NA	NA	TGTGCCAGCTCACCTCGCGGTCTTAGGGCTGGTTCACCCCTCCACTTT	CASSPRGLRAGSPLHF
TRBV6-1	TRBJ2-3	once	TRBD1	TGTGCCAGCAGTGAACGGACAGGGAGGCCAGTTACGCAGTATTTT	CASSERTGRPVTQYF
TRBV6-5	TRBJ2-5	NA	NA	TGTGCCAGCACGGGAGTACAAGAGACCCAGTACTTC	CASTGVQETQYF
TRBV5-5	TRBJ2-5	NA	NA	TGTGCCAGCAGCTTTATGCTAGCGGAGACCCAGTACTTC	CASSFMLAETQYF
TRBV19	TRBJ1-6	NA	NA	TGTGCCAGTAGTCCCCTGGGCAGGGGAAACAATTCACCCCTCCACTTT	CASSPLGRGNNSPLHF
TRBV29-1	TRBJ1-1	NA	TRBD1	TGCAGCGTTCACAGGGGAGAAGCTTTCTTT	CSVHRGEAFF
TRBV5-8	TRBJ2-2	NA	NA	TGTGCCAGCAGCTTATATAGCACCGGGGAGCTGTTTTTT	CASSLYSTGELFF
TRBV13	TRBJ2-5	NA	TRBD2	TGTGCCAGCAGCCTCCAACCTCCTCTAGCGGCTAGCCAAGAGACCCAGTACTTC	CASSLQPPLAASQETQYF
TRBV6-2/TRBV6-3	TRBJ1-1	NA	NA	TGTGCCAGCAGTTACTCGGACAATACTGAAGCTTTCTTT	CASSYSDNTEAFF
TRBV18	TRBJ1-1	once	NA	TGTGCCAGCTCACCTTTCTCCCTACAGAGGAACACTGAAGCTTTCTTT	CASSPFSLQRNTEAFF
TRBV7-9	TRBJ2-5	once	NA	TGTGCCAGCAGCTCCCGACAGGTCGAAGAGACCCAGTACTTC	CASSSRQVEETQYF
TRBV9	TRBJ2-7	NA	TRBD1	TGTGCCAGCAGCCCCCAAGGACAGGGGTTACTCTACGAGCAGTACTTC	CASSPQGQGLLYEQYF
TRBV19	TRBJ2-7	once	TRBD2	TGTGCCACCAGACAAGGACTAGCGGGGTCCTACGAGCAGTACTTC	CATRQGLAGSYEQYF
TRBV5-4	TRBJ2-1	NA	NA	TGTGCCAGCAGCTTGGCAGGGATTAATGAGCAGTTCTTC	CASSLAGINEQFF
TRBV6-5	TRBJ1-1	NA	TRBD1	TGTGCCAGCAGTCCTCAACAGGGGGCGCGGACTGAAGCTTTCTTT	CASSPQQGARTEAFF
TRBV4-2	TRBJ1-2	NA	TRBD1	TGTGCCAGCAGCCAAGATGGTGGACAGGGTGCCTATGGCTACACCTTC	CASSQDGGQGAYGYTF
TRBV6-6	TRBJ1-1	NA	NA	TGTGCCAGCAGTTACCAAACGACAGGTGAGGCTTTCTTT	CASSYQTTGEAFF
TRBV28	TRBJ1-5	NA	TRBD1	TGTGCCAGCAGAAAAGACAGGGCAAATCAGCCCCAGCATTTT	CASRKDRANQPQHF
TRBV6-5	TRBJ1-5	NA	TRBD1	TGTGCCAGCAGTACCGCACAGGGGCGCCAGCCCCAGCATTTT	CASSTAQGRQPQHF
TRBV6-5	TRBJ1-2	NA	NA	TGTGCCAGCAAGACAGACATCTATGGCTACACCTTC	CASKTDIYGYTF
TRBV6-5	TRBJ1-5	few	NA	TGTGCCAGCAGCTACAGGGCCCTCAATCAGCCCCAGCATTTT	CASSYRALNQPQHF
TRBV7-3	TRBJ2-2	NA	NA	TGTGCCAGCAGCAGCACCACCGGGGAGCTGTTTTTT	CASSSTTGELFF
TRBV9	TRBJ2-2	once	NA	TGTGCCAGCAGCGTACTTGACACCGGGGAGCTGTTTTTT	CASSVLDTGELFF
TRBV19	TRBJ1-3	once	NA	TGTGCCAGTAGTATCTCGGGCACAAACACCATATATTTT	CASSISGTNTIYF